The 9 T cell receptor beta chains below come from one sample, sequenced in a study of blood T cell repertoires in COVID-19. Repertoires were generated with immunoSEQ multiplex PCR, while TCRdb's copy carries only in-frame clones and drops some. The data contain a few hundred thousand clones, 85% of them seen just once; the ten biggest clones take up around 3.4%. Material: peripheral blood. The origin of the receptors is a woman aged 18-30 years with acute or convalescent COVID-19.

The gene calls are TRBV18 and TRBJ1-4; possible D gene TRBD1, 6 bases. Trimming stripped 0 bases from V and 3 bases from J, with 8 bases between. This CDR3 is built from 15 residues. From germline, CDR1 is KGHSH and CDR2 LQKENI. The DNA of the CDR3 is TGTGCCAGCTCACCACCGTCAGGGGCTAATGAAAAACTGTTTTTT. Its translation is CASSPPSGANEKLFF.

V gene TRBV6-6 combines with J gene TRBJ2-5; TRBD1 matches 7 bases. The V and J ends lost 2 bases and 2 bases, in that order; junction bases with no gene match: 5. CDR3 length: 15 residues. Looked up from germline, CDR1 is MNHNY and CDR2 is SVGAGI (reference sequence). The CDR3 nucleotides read TGTGCCAGCAGTTACCTCGGACAGGATCAAGAGACCCAGTACTTC. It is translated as CASSYLGQDQETQYF.

The CDR3 DNA is TGTGCCAGCAGTAGGGTGAGGACAGTCCAAGAGACCCAGTACTTC. It specifies CASSRVRTVQETQYF. The V call is TRBV27, the J call TRBJ2-5; D is possibly TRBD1 (6 bases). V was cut by 5 bases and J by 1 base, with 14 bases left in between. Germline V gives CDR1 MNHEY, CDR2 SMNVEV (reference sequence). This CDR3 has 15 amino acids.

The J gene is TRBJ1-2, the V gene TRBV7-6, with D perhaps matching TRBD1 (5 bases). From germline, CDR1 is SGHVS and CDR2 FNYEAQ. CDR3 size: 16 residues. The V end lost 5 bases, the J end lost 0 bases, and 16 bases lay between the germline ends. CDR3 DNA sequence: TGTGCCAGCAGCCCAACGCCTGGGGCCCCTAACTATGGCTACACCTTC. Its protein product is CASSPTPGAPNYGYTF.

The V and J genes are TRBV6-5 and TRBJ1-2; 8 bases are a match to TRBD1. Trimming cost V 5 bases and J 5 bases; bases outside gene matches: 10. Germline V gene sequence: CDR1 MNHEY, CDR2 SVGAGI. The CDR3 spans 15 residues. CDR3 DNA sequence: TGTGCCAGCAGTCACCCCCAGACAGGGGAATATGGCTACACCTTC. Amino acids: CASSHPQTGEYGYTF.

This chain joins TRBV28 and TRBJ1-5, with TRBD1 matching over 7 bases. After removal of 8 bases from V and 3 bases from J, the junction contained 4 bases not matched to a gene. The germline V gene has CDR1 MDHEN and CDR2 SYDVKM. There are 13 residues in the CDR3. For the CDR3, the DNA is TGTGCCAGCGAACAGGGGCACAATCAGCCCCAGCATTTT. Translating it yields CASEQGHNQPQHF.

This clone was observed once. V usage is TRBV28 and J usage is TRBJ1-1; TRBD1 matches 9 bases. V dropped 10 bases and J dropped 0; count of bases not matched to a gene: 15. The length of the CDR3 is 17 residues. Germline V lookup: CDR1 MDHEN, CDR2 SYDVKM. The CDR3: CATITAGTGFMNTEAFF. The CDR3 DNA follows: TGTGCCACCATCACCGCCGGGACAGGGTTTATGAACACTGAAGCTTTCTTT.

Here the CDR3 DNA reads TGTGCCAGCAGTTTAATTGGCATACAGGGCCAGCCCCAGCATTTT. Translated: CASSLIGIQGQPQHF. The chain uses TRBV28 and TRBJ1-5; TRBD1 might be the D (6 bases). Per the germline V gene, CDR1 is MDHEN and CDR2 is SYDVKM. The CDR3 contains 15 residues. Deletions cut 2 bases from V and 7 bases from J, with 15 bases between. Full variable domain (missing parts from reference TRBV28 and TRBJ1-5): DVKVTQSSRYLVKRTGEKVFLECVQDMDHENMFWYRQDPGLGLRLIYFSYDVKMKEKGDIPEGYSVSREKKERFSLILESASTNQTSMYLCASSLIGIQGQPQHFGDGTRLSIL.

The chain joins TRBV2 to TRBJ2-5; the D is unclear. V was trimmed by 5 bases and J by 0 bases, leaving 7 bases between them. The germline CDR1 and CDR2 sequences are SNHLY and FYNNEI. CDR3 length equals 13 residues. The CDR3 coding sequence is TGTGCCAGCAGTCCCTCTTACCAAGAGACCCAGTACTTC. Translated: CASSPSYQETQYF.